The 5 T cell receptor beta chains listed next were all sequenced from one sample in a study of blood T cell repertoires in COVID-19. Repertoires were generated with immunoSEQ multiplex PCR, while TCRdb's copy carries only in-frame clones and drops some. The profile shows roughly 520,000 clones, roughly 88% of them singletons. Sequenced: PBMCs or T cells enriched from blood (not recorded which). The receptors come from a woman aged 40 to 50 who had recovered from COVID-19.

The V gene is TRBV5-4, the J gene TRBJ1-1; D not certain. The CDR3 extends over 17 amino acids. Trimming took 0 bases from V and 1 from J, leaving 16 bases between them. Germline values: CDR1 SGHNT, CDR2 YYREEE (reference sequence). For the CDR3, the DNA is TGTGCCAGCAGCTTGGTTGGGCGGGCAGGTGGGAACACTGAAGCTTTCTTT. This encodes CASSLVGRAGGNTEAFF.

The V gene is TRBV10-2, the J gene TRBJ2-3; D may be TRBD2 (6 bases). Trimming cost V 4 bases and J 6 bases, with 11 bases left between them. The CDR3 runs to 13 residues. Per the germline V gene, CDR1 is WSHSY and CDR2 is SAAADI. This CDR3 is CASSVPGRDTQYF. The CDR3 nucleotides are TGCGCCAGCAGTGTGCCAGGGAGGGATACGCAGTATTTT.

The rearrangement uses TRBV27 and TRBJ1-2; 8 nucleotides align to TRBD1. Looked up from germline, CDR1 is MNHEY and CDR2 is SMNVEV (reference sequence). This CDR3 region has 13 residues. With 4 bases clipped from V and 5 bases from J, the junction kept 3 bases outside the gene matches. The CDR3 DNA follows: TGTGCCAGCAGTTCGACAGGGGCGTATGGCTACACCTTC. This translates into CASSSTGAYGYTF.

The rearrangement joins TRBV6-5 to TRBJ2-7; 9 nucleotides align to TRBD1. Germline loops: CDR1 MNHEY, CDR2 SVGAGI. After removal of 6 bases from V and 6 bases from J, the junction contained 12 bases not matched to a gene. This CDR3 is built from 15 residues. The CDR3, as DNA: TGTGCCAGCAGCAGGTCGGAAGGACAGGGGATCGAGCAGTACTTC. Protein product: CASSRSEGQGIEQYF.

This rearrangement joins TRBV27 to TRBJ1-2; D is undetermined. This CDR3 has 15 residues. Germline V gives CDR1 MNHEY, CDR2 SMNVEV (reference sequence). With 6 bases removed from V and 2 bases from J, the gap between germline ends came to 16 bases. The CDR3 nucleotides are TGTGCCAGCAGCCTTGAAGGAGGATCCAACTATGGCTACACCTTC. Its translation: CASSLEGGSNYGYTF.